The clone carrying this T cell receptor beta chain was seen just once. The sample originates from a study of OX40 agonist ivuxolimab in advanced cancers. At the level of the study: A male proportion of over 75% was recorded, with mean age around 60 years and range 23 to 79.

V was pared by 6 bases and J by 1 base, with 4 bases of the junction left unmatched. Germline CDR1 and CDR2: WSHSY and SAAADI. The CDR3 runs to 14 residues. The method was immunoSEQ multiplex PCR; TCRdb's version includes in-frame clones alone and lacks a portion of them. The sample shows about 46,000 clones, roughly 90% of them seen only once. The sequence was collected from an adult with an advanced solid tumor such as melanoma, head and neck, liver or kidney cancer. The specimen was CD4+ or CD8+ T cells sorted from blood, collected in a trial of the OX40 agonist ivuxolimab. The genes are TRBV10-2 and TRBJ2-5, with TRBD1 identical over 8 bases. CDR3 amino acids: CASSRGLIQETQYF. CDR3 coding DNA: TGCGCCAGCAGCAGGGGGCTCATCCAAGAGACCCAGTACTTC.